This T cell receptor beta chain is drawn from a study of T cell responses to AZD1222 COVID-19 vaccine. Regarding the study as a whole: Seropositivity was recorded at baseline in only 6 or 7 AZD1222 recipients.

The CDR3 has 12 residues. Trimming pared 8 bases from V and 2 bases from J, leaving 9 bases between. Assay: immunoSEQ multiplex PCR; the TCRdb copy retains only in-frame clones and omits some. The sample yields roughly 120,000 clones, approximately 89% seen once. Regarding this clone: The antigen is unknown.

The chain joins TRBV12-3 or TRBV12-4 to TRBJ1-2; no reliable D call. Sequences were derived from peripheral blood, sampled on day 0 of AZD1222 vaccination. The sequence derives from an adult in good health. The CDR3 nucleotides are TGTGCCAGCCGGTGGGGAAACTATGGCTACACCTTC. Amino acid sequence: CASRWGNYGYTF.